Below are 30 T cell receptor beta chains sequenced from a single sample in a study of sequential checkpoint blockade in melanoma. Assay: immunoSEQ multiplex PCR; the TCRdb copy retains only in-frame clones and omits some. The sample holds 9,500 to 12,000 clones, 56% seen once. Noted treatment: randomized to nivolumab then ipilimumab (arm A) or the reverse (arm B). The sample was CD8+ T cells sorted from blood (inferred from file names), taken from a patient given nivolumab and ipilimumab in sequence. The receptors derive from a human donor with melanoma.

The chain employs TRBV19 and TRBJ2-1, with TRBD2 matching 13 bases. Looked up from germline, CDR1 is LNHDA and CDR2 is SQIVND (reference sequence). CDR3 length: 13 amino acids. V shed 11 bases, J shed 10 bases, and the junction held 8 bases outside the gene matches. DNA of the CDR3: TGTGCCGTTGCGGTACTAGCGGGAGGGGAGCAGTTCTTC. Its translation is CAVAVLAGGEQFF.

V and J are TRBV2 and TRBJ1-1; D is ambiguous. Per the germline V gene, CDR1 is SNHLY and CDR2 is FYNNEI. The CDR3 spans 11 residues. The V end lost 6 bases, the J end lost 1 base, and 3 bases lay between the germline ends. CDR3 region: CASSRNTEAFF. Here the CDR3 DNA reads TGTGCCAGCAGCCGGAACACTGAAGCTTTCTTT.

The V gene is TRBV6-5, the J gene TRBJ1-1, with D uncertain. The CDR3 extends over 11 amino acids. Per the germline V gene, CDR1 is MNHEY and CDR2 is SVGAGI. Trimming shortened V by 8 bases and J by 2 bases, and 6 bases separated the two germline ends. CDR3 region: CASLVNTEAFF. The DNA of the CDR3 is TGTGCCAGCCTTGTTAACACTGAAGCTTTCTTT.

The chain links TRBV9 to TRBJ1-5; D not certain. The CDR3 loop spans 15 amino acids. Germline-derived CDR1 and CDR2 are SGDLS and YYNGEE. V lost 0 bases to trimming and J lost 1 base, with 8 bases between them. CDR3 in amino acids: CASSVGPLSNQPQHF. For the CDR3, the DNA is TGTGCCAGCAGCGTAGGGCCCTTGAGCAATCAGCCCCAGCATTTT. The variable domain in full, with the rest retrieved from reference TRBV9 and TRBJ1-5, is DSGVTQTPKHLITATGQRVTLRCSPRSGDLSVYWYQQSLDQGLQFLIQYYNGEERAKGNILERFSAQQFPDLHSELNLSSLELGDSALYFCASSVGPLSNQPQHFGDGTRLSIL.

V and J are TRBV4-1 and TRBJ2-7; 8 positions match TRBD1. The CDR3 length is 15 residues. V gave up 3 bases and J gave up 5 bases; unmatched junction bases: 9. Germline V CDR1 and CDR2: MGHRA, YSYEKL. CDR3 sequence reads: CASSQGTGPIHEQYF. The CDR3 DNA reads TGCGCCAGCAGCCAGGGGACAGGCCCAATTCACGAGCAGTACTTC.

The J gene is TRBJ2-5, the V gene TRBV29-1, with TRBD2 matching over 12 bases. V dropped 6 bases and J dropped 1; count of bases not matched to a gene: 12. Germline assignment: CDR1 SQVTM and CDR2 ANQGSEA. CDR3 length: 17 residues. This CDR3 is CSVLLSGTSGSQETQYF. In DNA, the CDR3 is TGCAGCGTACTTCTATCCGGGACTAGCGGGTCCCAAGAGACCCAGTACTTC.

This clone was seen once. V and J are TRBV14 and TRBJ1-2; 10 bases are shared with TRBD1. The V segment lost 3 bases and the J segment 6 bases; nucleotides outside the gene matches: 10. CDR1 and CDR2 from the germline V gene are SGHDN and FVKESK. This CDR3 comprises 16 residues. CDR3 coding DNA: TGTGCCAGCAGCCAGGCCGGACAGGGGGTAATCGATGGCTACACCTTC. As protein: CASSQAGQGVIDGYTF.

The chain is built from TRBV30 and TRBJ2-3, with 10 bases that match TRBD1. The V and J ends lost 5 bases and 0 bases, in that order; junction bases with no gene match: 5. The CDR3 extends over 15 amino acids. Looked up from germline, CDR1 is GTSNPN and CDR2 is SVGIG (reference sequence). The CDR3 reads CAWGTGASSTDTQYF. DNA for the CDR3: TGTGCCTGGGGGACAGGGGCTTCTAGCACAGATACGCAGTATTTT.

The gene calls are TRBV7-9 and TRBJ2-7, with unresolved D. Trimming stripped 5 bases from V and 1 base from J, with 12 bases between. The CDR3 runs to 14 residues. Germline V gene sequence: CDR1 SEHNR, CDR2 FQNEAQ (reference sequence). CDR3 region: CASSNLGLSYEQYF. The DNA of the CDR3 is TGTGCCAGCAGCAACCTGGGCCTTTCCTACGAGCAGTACTTC.

The rearrangement links TRBV25-1 to TRBJ2-3, with TRBD2 identical over 16 bases. The V and J ends lost 3 bases and 4 bases, in that order; junction bases with no gene match: 7. Germline V gives CDR1 MGHDK, CDR2 SYGVNS. The length of the CDR3 is 18 residues. In DNA, the CDR3 is TGTGCCAGCAGTGACCCCGGGACTAGCGGGAGGGCCGCAGATACGCAGTATTTT. The encoded protein is CASSDPGTSGRAADTQYF. The variable domain in full, with the rest retrieved from reference TRBV25-1 and TRBJ2-3, is EADIYQTPRYLVIGTGKKITLECSQTMGHDKMYWYQQDPGMELHLIHYSYGVNSTEKGDLSSESTVSRIRTEHFPLTLESARPSHTSQYLCASSDPGTSGRAADTQYFGPGTRLTVL.

The chain employs TRBV9 and TRBJ2-7; weak D call: TRBD1 (6 bases). CDR1 is SGDLS and CDR2 is YYNGEE in the germline V gene. CDR3 length: 14 residues. Trimming removed 3 bases from V and 3 bases from J, with 13 bases in between. The DNA of the CDR3 is TGTGCCAGCAGCGACAGGGATACGAACTACGAGCAGTACTTC. Protein sequence: CASSDRDTNYEQYF. Drawing the rest from reference TRBV9 and TRBJ2-7, the complete variable domain is DSGVTQTPKHLITATGQRVTLRCSPRSGDLSVYWYQQSLDQGLQFLIQYYNGEERAKGNILERFSAQQFPDLHSELNLSSLELGDSALYFCASSDRDTNYEQYFGPGTRLTVT.

The chain employs TRBV30 and TRBJ2-3, with TRBD2 matching over 9 bases. Germline loops: CDR1 GTSNPN, CDR2 SVGIG (reference sequence). With V trimmed by 0 bases and J by 3 bases, 1 base remained unmatched. The CDR3 spans 14 residues. The CDR3 bases are TGTGCCTGGAGTGTTGGACTAGCGACAGATACGCAGTATTTT. It yields the protein CAWSVGLATDTQYF.

The V and J genes are TRBV10-3 and TRBJ2-5, with a tentative D call TRBD2 (6 bases). V was shortened by 0 bases and J by 5 bases, with 10 bases between the two germline ends. This CDR3 is built from 14 residues. From germline, CDR1 is ENHRY and CDR2 SYGVKD. The CDR3 reads CAISESGGVETQYF. In DNA form, the CDR3 reads TGTGCCATCAGTGAGTCAGGAGGGGTCGAGACCCAGTACTTC.

The chain links TRBV27 to TRBJ2-7; 7 nucleotides align to TRBD1. With 5 bases clipped from V and 3 bases from J, the junction kept 10 bases outside the gene matches. Germline-derived CDR1 and CDR2 are MNHEY and SMNVEV (reference sequence). CDR3 length: 15 amino acids. CDR3 DNA: TGTGCCAGCAGTGAACAGGGGTCCCCTCTCTACGAGCAGTACTTC. Encoded protein: CASSEQGSPLYEQYF.

The rearrangement joins TRBV7-9 to TRBJ2-7; 11 bases are a match to TRBD2. CDR3 size: 14 residues. The trim removed 5 bases at V and 2 bases at J, leaving 2 bases unmatched. Germline V gene sequence: CDR1 SEHNR, CDR2 FQNEAQ (reference sequence). DNA of the CDR3: TGTGCCAGCAGCGTTAGCGGGAGGGCCTACGAGCAGTACTTC. Translation: CASSVSGRAYEQYF.

This chain uses TRBV27 with TRBJ2-1, with 8 bases fitting TRBD2. Per the germline V gene, CDR1 is MNHEY and CDR2 is SMNVEV (reference sequence). The CDR3 loop spans 14 amino acids. The ends lost 7 bases at V and 3 bases at J; junction bases unmatched: 5. CDR3: CASKSGGLYNEQFF. The CDR3 DNA reads as TGTGCCAGCAAGAGCGGGGGACTCTACAATGAGCAGTTCTTC.

This clone was observed a handful of times. This chain uses TRBV7-3 with TRBJ2-5; 8 bases match TRBD1. Losses at the gene ends were 5 bases for V and 3 bases for J; bases not matched to a gene: 5. CDR3 length equals 14 residues. Germline CDR1 SGHTA, CDR2 FQGTGA. The chain's CDR3 is CASSLTGVEETQYF. Written as DNA, the CDR3 is TGTGCCAGCAGCCTGACAGGGGTAGAAGAGACCCAGTACTTC.

By proportion, this clone is medium-sized. The chain combines TRBV10-3 with TRBJ2-2; a weak D match, TRBD1 (6 bases). There are 15 residues in the CDR3. Per the germline V gene, CDR1 is ENHRY and CDR2 is SYGVKD. V lost 2 bases, J lost 7 bases, and 14 bases lay in between. The CDR3 region has the DNA TGTGCCATCAGTGAGGACAGGAAACCCAGCGGGGAGCTGTTTTTT. It translates to CAISEDRKPSGELFF.

V and J are TRBV5-1 and TRBJ2-1; 11 bases line up with TRBD2. V shed 1 base and J 3 bases; nucleotides not matched to a gene: 0. The CDR3 runs 15 residues. CDR1 and CDR2 (germline): SGHRS, YFSETQ. The CDR3 DNA sequence: TGCGCCAGCAGCTTGACTAGCGGGAGCTACAATGAGCAGTTCTTC. It specifies CASSLTSGSYNEQFF. Drawing the rest from reference TRBV5-1 and TRBJ2-1, the complete variable domain is KAGVTQTPRYLIKTRGQQVTLSCSPISGHRSVSWYQQTPGQGLQFLFEYFSETQRNKGNFPGRFSGRQFSNSRSEMNVSTLELGDSALYLCASSLTSGSYNEQFFGPGTRLTVL.

The V call is TRBV27, the J call TRBJ2-3; 9 bases agree with TRBD2. The ends lost 3 bases at V and 2 bases at J; junction bases unmatched: 3. This CDR3 comprises 15 residues. The V gene's germline CDR1 is MNHEY and CDR2 SMNVEV (reference sequence). DNA for the CDR3: TGTGCCAGCAGTTTCCTAGCGGGAAACACAGATACGCAGTATTTT. Translating it yields CASSFLAGNTDTQYF.

This clone occurred a few times. CDR3 in amino acids: CASSELAGSPETQYF. The DNA of the CDR3 is TGTGCCAGCAGTGAACTAGCGGGATCCCCTGAGACCCAGTACTTC. The chain uses TRBV6-1 and TRBJ2-5; TRBD2 aligns across 9 bases. This CDR3 spans 15 amino acids. Per germline, CDR1 MNHNS and CDR2 SASEGT. Germline trimming cut 2 bases from V and 5 bases from J; bases unmatched to any gene: 6.

The chain has TRBV9 and TRBJ2-1; D perhaps matches TRBD1 (6 bases). The V end lost 4 bases, the J end lost 1 base, and 18 bases lay between the germline ends. The CDR3 length is 17 residues. CDR1 and CDR2 (germline): SGDLS, YYNGEE. This chain's CDR3 is CASSIFDRPISYNEQFF. For the CDR3, the DNA is TGTGCCAGCAGCATATTCGACAGGCCCATATCCTACAATGAGCAGTTCTTC. Looking up the rest from reference TRBV9 and TRBJ2-1 gives the full variable domain: DSGVTQTPKHLITATGQRVTLRCSPRSGDLSVYWYQQSLDQGLQFLIQYYNGEERAKGNILERFSAQQFPDLHSELNLSSLELGDSALYFCASSIFDRPISYNEQFFGPGTRLTVL.

The chain is built from TRBV6-4 and TRBJ2-2; a weak D match, TRBD2 (5 bases). This CDR3 has 14 residues. CDR1 is MRHNA and CDR2 is SNTAGT in the germline V gene. V lost 0 bases and J lost 7, with 9 bases in between. The CDR3 coding sequence is TGTGCCAGCAGTGACTCGAAGGGAGTCGGGGAGCTGTTTTTT. It specifies CASSDSKGVGELFF.

The V gene is TRBV25-1, the J gene TRBJ1-2; 8 bases map to TRBD1. Germline lookup yields CDR1 MGHDK and CDR2 SYGVNS. With 3 bases clipped from V and 1 base from J, the junction kept 4 bases outside the gene matches. The CDR3 extends over 15 amino acids. Here the CDR3 DNA reads TGTGCCAGCAGTGATGGCAGGGGGCGTAACTATGGCTACACCTTC. Translating gives CASSDGRGRNYGYTF.

This clone is categorized as large. CDR3 protein: CASSILAGLGSYEQYF. CDR3 DNA sequence: TGTGCCAGCAGTATACTAGCGGGGCTGGGCTCCTACGAGCAGTACTTC. The rearrangement uses TRBV28 and TRBJ2-7, with 10 bases matching TRBD2. CDR3 length equals 16 residues. Unmatched junction bases numbered 7, after V lost 5 bases and J lost 0 bases. In germline, CDR1 is MDHEN, CDR2 SYDVKM.

The chain uses TRBV6-1 and TRBJ2-1; a weak D match, TRBD2 (5 bases). Germline V lookup: CDR1 MNHNS, CDR2 SASEGT. The CDR3 runs 15 residues. V was shortened by 0 bases and J by 6 bases, with 12 bases between the two germline ends. DNA of the CDR3: TGTGCCAGCAGTGAAGCACCGGGGTCGGGCAATGAGCAGTTCTTC. This gives the protein CASSEAPGSGNEQFF.

This clone was recorded a few times. The chain employs TRBV5-1 and TRBJ2-3, with unresolved D. Looked up from germline, CDR1 is SGHRS and CDR2 is YFSETQ. V dropped 0 bases and J dropped 1 base, with 9 bases sitting between them. CDR3 length equals 15 residues. The CDR3 is CASSLGHARTDTQYF. CDR3 nucleotides: TGCGCCAGCAGCTTGGGACACGCCCGCACAGATACGCAGTATTTT.

This sequence joins TRBV28 and TRBJ2-3; D is undetermined. Germline values: CDR1 MDHEN, CDR2 SYDVKM. The CDR3 extends over 13 amino acids. V was cut by 6 bases and J by 6 bases, with 13 bases left in between. In nucleotides, the CDR3 is TGTGCCAGCAGCCCTCCCCACCGGGATACGCAGTATTTT. Translating gives CASSPPHRDTQYF.

This clone was recorded a few times. CDR3 in DNA: TGTGCCAGTAGTATGGACGGACAGCACTATGGCTACACCTTC. Translating gives CASSMDGQHYGYTF. The chain has TRBV19 and TRBJ1-2, with D possibly being TRBD1 (6 bases). With 3 bases removed from V and 3 bases from J, the gap between germline ends came to 11 bases. Per the germline V gene, CDR1 is LNHDA and CDR2 is SQIVND (reference sequence). This CDR3 is 14 amino acids long.

This rearrangement joins TRBV28 to TRBJ1-1, with TRBD1 matching 7 bases. The V gene's germline CDR1 is MDHEN and CDR2 SYDVKM. This CDR3 comprises 16 residues. J gave up 0 bases and V 8 bases, and 12 bases lay outside the gene matches. CDR3 residues: CASGLNEGALNTEAFF. CDR3 DNA: TGTGCCAGCGGCTTGAACGAGGGGGCCCTGAACACTGAAGCTTTCTTT.